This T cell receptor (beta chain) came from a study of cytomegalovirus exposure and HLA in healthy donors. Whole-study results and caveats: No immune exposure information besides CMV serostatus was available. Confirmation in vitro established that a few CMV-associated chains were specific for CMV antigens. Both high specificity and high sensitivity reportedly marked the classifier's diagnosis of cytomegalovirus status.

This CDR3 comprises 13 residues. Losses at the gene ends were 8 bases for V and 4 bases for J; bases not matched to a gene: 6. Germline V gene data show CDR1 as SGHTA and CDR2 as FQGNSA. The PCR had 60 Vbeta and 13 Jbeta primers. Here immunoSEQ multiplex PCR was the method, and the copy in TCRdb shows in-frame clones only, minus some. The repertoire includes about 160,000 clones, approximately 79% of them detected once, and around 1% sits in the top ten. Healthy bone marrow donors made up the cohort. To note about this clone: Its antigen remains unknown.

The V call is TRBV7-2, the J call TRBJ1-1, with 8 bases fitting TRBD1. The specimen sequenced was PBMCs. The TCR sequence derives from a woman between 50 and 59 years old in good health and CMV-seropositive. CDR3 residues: CASGQGRTTEAFF. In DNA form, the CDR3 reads TGTGCCAGCGGACAGGGTCGGACCACTGAAGCTTTCTTT.